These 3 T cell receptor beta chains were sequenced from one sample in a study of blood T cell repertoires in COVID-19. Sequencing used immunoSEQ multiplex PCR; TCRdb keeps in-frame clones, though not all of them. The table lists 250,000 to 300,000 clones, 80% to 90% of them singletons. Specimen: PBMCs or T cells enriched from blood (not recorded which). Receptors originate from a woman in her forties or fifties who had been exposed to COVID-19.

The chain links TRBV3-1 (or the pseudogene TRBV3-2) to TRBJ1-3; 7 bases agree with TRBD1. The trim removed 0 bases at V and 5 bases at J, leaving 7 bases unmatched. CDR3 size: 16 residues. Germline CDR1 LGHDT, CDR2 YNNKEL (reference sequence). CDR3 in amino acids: CASSQEPGDRRNTIYF. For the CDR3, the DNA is TGTGCCAGCAGCCAAGAGCCCGGGGACAGACGAAACACCATATATTTT.

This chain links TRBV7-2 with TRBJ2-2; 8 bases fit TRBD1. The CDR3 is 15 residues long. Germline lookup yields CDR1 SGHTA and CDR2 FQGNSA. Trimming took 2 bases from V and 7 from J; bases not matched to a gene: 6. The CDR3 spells CASSLRDRPNGELFF. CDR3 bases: TGTGCCAGCAGCTTACGGGACAGGCCAAACGGGGAGCTGTTTTTT.

The chain's CDR3 is CASSQGRGGSTNEKLFF. Here the CDR3 DNA reads TGCGCCAGCAGCCAGGGTAGAGGGGGCTCAACTAATGAAAAACTGTTTTTT. The rearrangement joins TRBV4-3 to TRBJ1-4, with 7 bases that match TRBD1. This CDR3 is built from 17 residues. CDR1 and CDR2 from the germline V gene are LGHNA and YSLEER. The J segment lost 0 bases and the V segment lost 3 bases, leaving 7 bases of the junction unmatched.